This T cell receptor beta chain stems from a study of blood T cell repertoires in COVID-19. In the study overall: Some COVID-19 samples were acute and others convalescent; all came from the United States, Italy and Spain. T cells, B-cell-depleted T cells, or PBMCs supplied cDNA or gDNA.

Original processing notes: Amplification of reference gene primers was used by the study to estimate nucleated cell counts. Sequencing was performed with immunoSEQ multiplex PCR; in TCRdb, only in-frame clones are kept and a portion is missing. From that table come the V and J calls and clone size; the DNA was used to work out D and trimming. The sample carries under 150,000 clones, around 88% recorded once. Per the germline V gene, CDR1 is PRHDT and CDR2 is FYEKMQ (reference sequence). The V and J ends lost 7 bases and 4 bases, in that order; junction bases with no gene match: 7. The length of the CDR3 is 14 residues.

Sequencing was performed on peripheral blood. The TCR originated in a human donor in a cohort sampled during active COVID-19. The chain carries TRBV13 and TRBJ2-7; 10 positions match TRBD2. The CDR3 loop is CASNQAGGPYEQYF. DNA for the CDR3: TGTGCCAGCAACCAAGCGGGGGGGCCTTACGAGCAGTACTTC.